These T cell receptor beta chains were read from a single sample in a study of T-cell reconstitution after alpha-beta-depleted transplantation in children. TCRdb re-called the PCR reads through MiXCR, storing one row per CDR3 protein. The sample gives 450,000 to 600,000 distinct CDR3 sequences, 15% to 20% of which show up once; 3% to 3.5% is in the top ten. The sequencing used PBMCs from the stem cell graft donor, collected from the stem cell graft. The receptors shown here come from a human donor who donated a stem cell graft to a child with acute lymphoblastic leukemia. CDR3s include the opening cysteine and the closing phenylalanine or tryptophan.

CDR3aa	v_gene
CASSGGTGTVTGELFF	TRBV5-1
CATGRPYTYEQYF	TRBV6-1
CSVRLAEGDYNEQFF	TRBV20-1
CASSRYRGGTEAFF	TRBV7-6
CASSYYRSGGTYNEQFF	TRBV7-9
CASSLAGLGYGYTF	TRBV7-2
CASSLEGRRAYEQYF	TRBV5-6
CASSDRGISTDTQYF	TRBV7-9
CASGRQGGNTIYF	TRBV2
CSNGANYGYTF	TRBV20-1
CASSIGTSGDNEQFF	TRBV19
CASSREGQTDTQYF	TRBV5-1